This T cell receptor beta chain was documented in a study of T-cell reconstitution after alpha-beta-depleted transplantation in children. During its preparation, the TCRbeta library received unique molecular identifiers. TCRdb called the PCR reads again in MiXCR, with one record for every CDR3 protein. The data contain roughly 350,000 distinct CDR3 sequences, 16% of them singletons. Study observations and caveats: Among T cells one year after transplant, newly produced cells accounted for most counts and diversity.

In its sample, this clonotype was seen many times. Its antigen is as yet unknown. V shed 4 bases and J 4 bases; nucleotides not matched to a gene: 11. The CDR3 is 16 amino acids. CDR1 SGHTA and CDR2 FQGNSA come from the germline V gene. The rearrangement links TRBV7-2 to TRBJ2-3; TRBD1 aligns across 7 bases. Sequenced material: PBMCs, mostly from graft donor cells, taken 360 days after TCRalphabeta/CD19-depleted stem cell transplant. The receptor was isolated from a male patient between 2 and 10 years old who had a stem cell transplant for acute lymphoblastic leukemia, so the T cells may come from the graft donor. CDR3 coding DNA: TGTGCCAGCAGCTCGAGGGGGCTTGGTCGAGCAGATACGCAGTATTTT. It codes for CASSSRGLGRADTQYF.